This TCR beta chain was sequenced in a study of vaccination effects on CD4 cells after COVID-19. Turning to the study itself: Both early and late time points after vaccination provided samples from a few convalescent patients. IL-2 at roughly 9.7 IU/ml and peptides at 7.5 to 10 ug/ml were added to cultured PBMC, around 2.2 million per well.

As regards this clone: Its antigen is as yet unknown.

Overall study results and limits: Sampling in the study covered few convalescent patients and included no early post-infection timepoints.

Having been cultured for approximately ten days, the cells underwent CD4+ T cell isolation. SARS-CoV-2 infection was confirmed by PCR in the person between March and December 2020. Two-dose vaccination with either BNT162b2 or mRNA-1273 was given to the participants. Half-medium changes using IL-2 medium occurred on days 3 and 7. Profiled with immunoSEQ multiplex PCR; TCRdb holds only in-frame clones, not every one. The repertoire has some 40,000 clones, less than 85% of them found once; the top ten carry about 3.7%. The TCR was taken from a human donor who had a prior SARS-CoV-2 infection. The material was CD4+ T cells from PBMCs cultured without peptide, obtained after COVID-19 vaccination.

Written as DNA, the CDR3 is TGCGCCAGCAGTCGGACTAGCTGGGACGAGCAGTACTTC. It specifies CASSRTSWDEQYF. The J gene is TRBJ2-7, the V gene TRBV4-3, with 8 bases matching TRBD2. Germline V gene lookup returns CDR1 LGHNA and CDR2 YSLEER. V lost 6 bases to trimming and J lost 5 bases; unmatched junction nucleotides: 6. CDR3 size: 13 residues.